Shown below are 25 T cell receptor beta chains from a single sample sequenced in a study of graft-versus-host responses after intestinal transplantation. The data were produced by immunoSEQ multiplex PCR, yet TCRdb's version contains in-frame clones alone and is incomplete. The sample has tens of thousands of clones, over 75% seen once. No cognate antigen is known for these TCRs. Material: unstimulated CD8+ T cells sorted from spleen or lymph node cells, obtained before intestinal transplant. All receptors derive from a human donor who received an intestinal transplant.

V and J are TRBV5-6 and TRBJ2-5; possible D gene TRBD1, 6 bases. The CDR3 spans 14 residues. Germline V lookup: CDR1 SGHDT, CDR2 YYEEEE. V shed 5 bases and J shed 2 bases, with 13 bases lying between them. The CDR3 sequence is CASSYNRAQETQYF. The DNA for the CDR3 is TGTGCCAGCAGTTATAACAGGGCGCAAGAGACCCAGTACTTC. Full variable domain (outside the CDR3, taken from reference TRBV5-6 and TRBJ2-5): DAGVTQSPTHLIKTRGQQVTLRCSPKSGHDTVSWYQQALGQGPQFIFQYYEEEERQRGNFPDRFSGHQFPNYSSELNVNALLLGDSALYLCASSYNRAQETQYFGPGTRLLVL.

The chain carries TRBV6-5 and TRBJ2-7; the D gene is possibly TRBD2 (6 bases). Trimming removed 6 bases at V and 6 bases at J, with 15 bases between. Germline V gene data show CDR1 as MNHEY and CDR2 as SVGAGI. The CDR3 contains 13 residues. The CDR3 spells CASRGGLGSEQYF. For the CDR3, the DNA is TGTGCCAGCAGGGGGGGTTTGGGGAGCGAGCAGTACTTC.

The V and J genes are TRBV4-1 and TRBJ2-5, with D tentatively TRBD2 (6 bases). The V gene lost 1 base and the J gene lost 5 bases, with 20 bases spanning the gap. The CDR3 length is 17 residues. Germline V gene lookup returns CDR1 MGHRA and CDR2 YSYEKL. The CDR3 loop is CASSQVLSLAGLETQYF. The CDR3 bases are TGCGCCAGCAGCCAAGTTTTGTCGCTCGCGGGATTGGAGACCCAGTACTTC.

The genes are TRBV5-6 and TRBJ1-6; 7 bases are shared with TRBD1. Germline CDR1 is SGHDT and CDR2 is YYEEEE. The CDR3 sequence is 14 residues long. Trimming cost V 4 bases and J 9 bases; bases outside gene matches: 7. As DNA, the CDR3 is TGTGCCAGCAGCGTACAGGGGAGTAGTTCACCCCTCCACTTT. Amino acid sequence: CASSVQGSSSPLHF. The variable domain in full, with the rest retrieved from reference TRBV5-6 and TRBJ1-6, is DAGVTQSPTHLIKTRGQQVTLRCSPKSGHDTVSWYQQALGQGPQFIFQYYEEEERQRGNFPDRFSGHQFPNYSSELNVNALLLGDSALYLCASSVQGSSSPLHFGNGTRLTVT.

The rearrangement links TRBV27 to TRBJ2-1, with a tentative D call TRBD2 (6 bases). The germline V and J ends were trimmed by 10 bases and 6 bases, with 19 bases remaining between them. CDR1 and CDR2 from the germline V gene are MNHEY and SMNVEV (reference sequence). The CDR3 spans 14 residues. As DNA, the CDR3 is TGTGCCACGACGGGAGATGTTTCGGGCAATGAGCAGTTCTTC. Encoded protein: CATTGDVSGNEQFF.

The CDR3 region has the DNA TGCGCCAGCAGCCTAAGGTCTAGCGGGAGGTCCTCCTACGAGCAGTACTTC. Amino acid sequence: CASSLRSSGRSSYEQYF. The genes are TRBV4-1 and TRBJ2-7; 11 bases fit TRBD2. The germline CDR1 and CDR2 sequences are MGHRA and YSYEKL. Trimming at V came to 4 bases and at J to 0 bases, leaving 8 bases not matched to a gene. The CDR3 consists of 17 residues.

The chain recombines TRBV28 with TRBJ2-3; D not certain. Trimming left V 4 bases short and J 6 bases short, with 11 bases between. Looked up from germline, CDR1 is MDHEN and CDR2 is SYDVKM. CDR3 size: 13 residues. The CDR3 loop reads CASSSMAADTQYF. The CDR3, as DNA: TGTGCCAGCAGTTCTATGGCGGCTGATACGCAGTATTTT.

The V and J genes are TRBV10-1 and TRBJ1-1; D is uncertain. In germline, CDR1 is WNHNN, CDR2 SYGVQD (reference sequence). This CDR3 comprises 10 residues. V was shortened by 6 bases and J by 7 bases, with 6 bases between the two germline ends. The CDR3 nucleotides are TGCGCCAGCAGGCGGGATGAAGCTTTCTTT. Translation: CASRRDEAFF.

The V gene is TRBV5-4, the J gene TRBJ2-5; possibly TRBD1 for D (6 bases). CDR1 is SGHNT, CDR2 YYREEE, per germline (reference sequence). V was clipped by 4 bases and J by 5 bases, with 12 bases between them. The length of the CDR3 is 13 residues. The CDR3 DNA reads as TGTGCCAGCAGCCAACAGGGATCGGAGACCCAGTACTTC. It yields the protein CASSQQGSETQYF.

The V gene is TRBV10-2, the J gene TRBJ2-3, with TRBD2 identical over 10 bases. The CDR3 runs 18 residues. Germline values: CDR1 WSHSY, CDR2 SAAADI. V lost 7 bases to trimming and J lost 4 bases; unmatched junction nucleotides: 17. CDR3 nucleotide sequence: TGCGCCAGCATTCCCCCAGCTAGCGGGAGATTTAGGGCAGATACGCAGTATTTT. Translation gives CASIPPASGRFRADTQYF.

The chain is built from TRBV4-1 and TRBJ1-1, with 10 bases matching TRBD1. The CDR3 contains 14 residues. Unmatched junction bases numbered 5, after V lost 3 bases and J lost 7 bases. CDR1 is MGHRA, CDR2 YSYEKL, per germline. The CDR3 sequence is CASSHLTGGLEAFF. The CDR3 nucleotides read TGCGCCAGCAGCCACTTGACAGGGGGCCTTGAAGCTTTCTTT.

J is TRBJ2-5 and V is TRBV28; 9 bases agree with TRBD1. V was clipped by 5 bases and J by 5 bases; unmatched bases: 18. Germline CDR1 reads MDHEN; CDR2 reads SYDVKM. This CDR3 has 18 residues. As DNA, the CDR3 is TGTGCCAGCAGTAAACTGAGGGGACAGGGTTTTTGGGGGGAGACCCAGTACTTC. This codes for CASSKLRGQGFWGETQYF.

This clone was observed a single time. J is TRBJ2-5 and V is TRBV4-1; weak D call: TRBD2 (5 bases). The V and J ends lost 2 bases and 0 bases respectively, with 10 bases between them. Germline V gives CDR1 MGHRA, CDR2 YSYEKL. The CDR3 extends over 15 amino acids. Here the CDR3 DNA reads TGCGCCAGCAGCCAAAGGTCGGACTACCAAGAGACCCAGTACTTC. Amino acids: CASSQRSDYQETQYF.

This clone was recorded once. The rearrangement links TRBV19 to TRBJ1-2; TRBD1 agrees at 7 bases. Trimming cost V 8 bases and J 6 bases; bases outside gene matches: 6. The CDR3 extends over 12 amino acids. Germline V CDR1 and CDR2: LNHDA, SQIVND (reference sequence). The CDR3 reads CASGDRVDGYTF. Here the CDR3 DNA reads TGTGCCAGTGGCGACAGGGTCGATGGCTACACCTTC.

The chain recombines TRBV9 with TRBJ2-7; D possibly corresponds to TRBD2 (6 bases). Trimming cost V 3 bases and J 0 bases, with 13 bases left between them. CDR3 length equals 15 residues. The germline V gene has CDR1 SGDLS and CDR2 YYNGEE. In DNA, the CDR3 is TGTGCCAGCAGCGCCGAAGGGACTTACTCCTACGAGCAGTACTTC. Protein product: CASSAEGTYSYEQYF.

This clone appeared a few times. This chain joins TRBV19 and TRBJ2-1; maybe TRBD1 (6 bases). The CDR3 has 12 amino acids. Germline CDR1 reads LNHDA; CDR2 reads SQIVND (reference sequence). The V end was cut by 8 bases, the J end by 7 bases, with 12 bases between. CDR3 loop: CASQQGGNEQFF. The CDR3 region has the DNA TGTGCCAGTCAACAGGGTGGGAATGAGCAGTTCTTC. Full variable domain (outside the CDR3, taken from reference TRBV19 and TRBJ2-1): DGGITQSPKYLFRKEGQNVTLSCEQNLNHDAMYWYRQDPGQGLRLIYYSQIVNDFQKGDIAEGYSVSREKKESFPLTVTSAQKNPTAFYLCASQQGGNEQFFGPGTRLTVL.

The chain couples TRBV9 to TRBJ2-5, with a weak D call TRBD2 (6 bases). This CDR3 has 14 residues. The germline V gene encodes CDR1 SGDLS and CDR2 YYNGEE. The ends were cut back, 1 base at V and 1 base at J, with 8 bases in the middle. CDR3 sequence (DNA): TGTGCCAGCAGCGTAAGAGCGGGCCAAGAGACCCAGTACTTC. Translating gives CASSVRAGQETQYF.

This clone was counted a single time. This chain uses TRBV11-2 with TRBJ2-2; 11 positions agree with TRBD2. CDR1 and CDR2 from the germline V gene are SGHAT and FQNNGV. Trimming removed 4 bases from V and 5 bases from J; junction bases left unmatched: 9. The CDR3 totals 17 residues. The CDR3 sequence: CASSSSGASGRTGELFF. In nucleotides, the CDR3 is TGTGCCAGCAGCTCTAGCGGGGCTAGCGGGAGGACCGGGGAGCTGTTTTTT.

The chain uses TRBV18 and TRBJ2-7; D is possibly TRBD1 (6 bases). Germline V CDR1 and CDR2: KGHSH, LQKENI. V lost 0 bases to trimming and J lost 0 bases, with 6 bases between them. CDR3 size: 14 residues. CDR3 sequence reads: CASSPPGHSYEQYF. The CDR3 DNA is TGTGCCAGCTCACCACCGGGACACTCCTACGAGCAGTACTTC.

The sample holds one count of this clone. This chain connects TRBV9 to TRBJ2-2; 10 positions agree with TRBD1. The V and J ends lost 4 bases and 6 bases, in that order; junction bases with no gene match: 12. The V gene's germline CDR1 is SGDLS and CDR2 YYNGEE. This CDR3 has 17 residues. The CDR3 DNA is TGTGCCAGCAGCCTCCCCCGGGACAGGGGATCCTCCGGGGAGCTGTTTTTT. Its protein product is CASSLPRDRGSSGELFF.

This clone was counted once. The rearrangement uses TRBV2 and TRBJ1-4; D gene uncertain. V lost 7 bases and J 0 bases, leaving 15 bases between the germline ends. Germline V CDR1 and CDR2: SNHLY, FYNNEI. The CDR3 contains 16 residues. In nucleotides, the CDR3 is TGTGCCAGCATTGGAGGCTACATAGCAACTAATGAAAAACTGTTTTTT. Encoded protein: CASIGGYIATNEKLFF.

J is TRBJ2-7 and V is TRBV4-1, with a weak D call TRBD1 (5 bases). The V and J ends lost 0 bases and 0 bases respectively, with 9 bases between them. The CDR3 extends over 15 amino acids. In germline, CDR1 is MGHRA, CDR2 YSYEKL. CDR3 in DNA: TGCGCCAGCAGCCAAGAAGGGGCCGGCTCCTACGAGCAGTACTTC. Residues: CASSQEGAGSYEQYF.

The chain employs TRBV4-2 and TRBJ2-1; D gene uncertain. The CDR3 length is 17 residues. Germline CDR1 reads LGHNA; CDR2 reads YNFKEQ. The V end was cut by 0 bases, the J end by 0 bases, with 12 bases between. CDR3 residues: CASSQDLERSSYNEQFF. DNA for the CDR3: TGTGCCAGCAGCCAAGATTTAGAGAGAAGCTCCTACAATGAGCAGTTCTTC.

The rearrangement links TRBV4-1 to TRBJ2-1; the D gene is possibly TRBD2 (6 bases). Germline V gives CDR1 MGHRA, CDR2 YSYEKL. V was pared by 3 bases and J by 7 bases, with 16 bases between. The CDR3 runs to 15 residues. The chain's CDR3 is CASSQGLTVRNEQFF. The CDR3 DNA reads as TGCGCCAGCAGCCAGGGACTGACAGTAAGGAATGAGCAGTTCTTC.

The DNA for the CDR3 is TGTGCCAGCAGTTACTCGAGCCTCACCGGGGAGCTGTTTTTT. It translates to CASSYSSLTGELFF. V usage is TRBV6-5 and J usage is TRBJ2-2; no reliable D call. V was cut by 0 bases and J by 4 bases, with 6 bases left in between. Germline lookup yields CDR1 MNHEY and CDR2 SVGAGI. The CDR3 loop spans 14 amino acids.